Detailed here is one T cell receptor (beta chain). The antigen is undetermined. A read error may explain this, as a much larger clone is one base away. Given the absence of the conserved phenylalanine or tryptophan at the CDR3 end, a read error is likely. The germline V gene has CDR1 SGHVS and CDR2 FQNEAQ. V was clipped by 5 bases and J by 3 bases, with 13 bases between them. The CDR3 has 14 residues. Diagnoses rested on clinical symptoms, serum thyroxine and TRAb, thyroid ultrasound and orbital computed tomography. Authors of the study amplified TCR beta CDR3 regions from RNA transcripts. HTBI primers were used for first-round RT-PCR of the TCR CDR3. TCRdb itself ran the multiplex PCR reads through MiXCR, one entry per CDR3 protein. The top ten clones hold 15% to 20% of a sample with 550,000 to 600,000 distinct CDR3 sequences, around 45% of them seen once. The data were taken from a study of T cells in Graves' hyperthyroidism and ophthalmopathy.

Findings and caveats of the study: Researchers report that a 13 V-J model separated ophthalmopathy from stable hyperthyroidism.

The J gene is TRBJ1-1, the V gene TRBV7-8; D is perhaps TRBD1 (6 bases). This clonotype originated in an adult woman with Graves' disease, either hyperthyroidism or ophthalmopathy (not recorded which). The sequencing sample was made of peripheral blood or thyroid tissue (not recorded which). The CDR3 sequence: CASSQAQGYTEAFS. For the CDR3, the DNA is TGTGCCAGCAGCCAGGCGCAGGGGTACACTGAAGCTTTCTCT.